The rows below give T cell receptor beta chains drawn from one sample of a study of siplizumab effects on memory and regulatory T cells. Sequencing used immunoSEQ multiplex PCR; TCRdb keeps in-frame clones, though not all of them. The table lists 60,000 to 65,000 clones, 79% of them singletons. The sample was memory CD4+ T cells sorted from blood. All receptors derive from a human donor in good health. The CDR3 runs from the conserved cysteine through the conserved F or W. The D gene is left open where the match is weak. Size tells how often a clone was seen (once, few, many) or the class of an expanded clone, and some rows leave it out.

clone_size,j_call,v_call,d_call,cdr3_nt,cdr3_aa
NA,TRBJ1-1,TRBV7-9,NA,TGTGCCAGCAGCTGGAACGGGCTCACTGAAGCTTTCTTT,CASSWNGLTEAFF
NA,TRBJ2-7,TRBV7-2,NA,TGTGCCAGCAGCTGGGGGAGCTCGCCCTACGAGCAGTACTTC,CASSWGSSPYEQYF
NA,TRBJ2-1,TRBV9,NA,TGTGCCAGCAGCGTATCCTCCGGAAATCGTGAGCAGTTCTTC,CASSVSSGNREQFF
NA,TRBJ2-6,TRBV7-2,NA,TGTGCCAGCAGCTTAGTTGGGGGGCTTAGCTCTGGGGCCAACGTCCTGACTTTC,CASSLVGGLSSGANVLTF
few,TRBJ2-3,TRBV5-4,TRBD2,TGTGCCAGCAGTTCAGGACGGTCTTGGATTAGCGGGGGGATGGCAGATACGCAGTATTTT,CASSSGRSWISGGMADTQYF
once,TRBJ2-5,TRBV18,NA,TGTGCCAGCTCACTAGCCAAAGAGACCCAGTACTTC,CASSLAKETQYF
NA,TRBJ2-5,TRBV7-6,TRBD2,TGTGCCAGCCACGATCGCCCAGCGGGGGTACAAGAGACCCAGTACTTC,CASHDRPAGVQETQYF
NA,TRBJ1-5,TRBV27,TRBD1,TGTGCCAGCAGCTCGGACAGGGGACAGCCCCAGCATTTT,CASSSDRGQPQHF
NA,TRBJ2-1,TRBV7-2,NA,TGTGCCAGCAGCTTGTCGCGGGATTACAATGAGCAGTTCTTC,CASSLSRDYNEQFF
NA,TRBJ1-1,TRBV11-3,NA,TGTGCCAGCAGCCTTAAACACTTAACTGAAGCTTTCTTT,CASSLKHLTEAFF
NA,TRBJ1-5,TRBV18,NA,TGTGCCAGCTCACCATCGTATCGGAATCAGCCCCAGCATTTT,CASSPSYRNQPQHF